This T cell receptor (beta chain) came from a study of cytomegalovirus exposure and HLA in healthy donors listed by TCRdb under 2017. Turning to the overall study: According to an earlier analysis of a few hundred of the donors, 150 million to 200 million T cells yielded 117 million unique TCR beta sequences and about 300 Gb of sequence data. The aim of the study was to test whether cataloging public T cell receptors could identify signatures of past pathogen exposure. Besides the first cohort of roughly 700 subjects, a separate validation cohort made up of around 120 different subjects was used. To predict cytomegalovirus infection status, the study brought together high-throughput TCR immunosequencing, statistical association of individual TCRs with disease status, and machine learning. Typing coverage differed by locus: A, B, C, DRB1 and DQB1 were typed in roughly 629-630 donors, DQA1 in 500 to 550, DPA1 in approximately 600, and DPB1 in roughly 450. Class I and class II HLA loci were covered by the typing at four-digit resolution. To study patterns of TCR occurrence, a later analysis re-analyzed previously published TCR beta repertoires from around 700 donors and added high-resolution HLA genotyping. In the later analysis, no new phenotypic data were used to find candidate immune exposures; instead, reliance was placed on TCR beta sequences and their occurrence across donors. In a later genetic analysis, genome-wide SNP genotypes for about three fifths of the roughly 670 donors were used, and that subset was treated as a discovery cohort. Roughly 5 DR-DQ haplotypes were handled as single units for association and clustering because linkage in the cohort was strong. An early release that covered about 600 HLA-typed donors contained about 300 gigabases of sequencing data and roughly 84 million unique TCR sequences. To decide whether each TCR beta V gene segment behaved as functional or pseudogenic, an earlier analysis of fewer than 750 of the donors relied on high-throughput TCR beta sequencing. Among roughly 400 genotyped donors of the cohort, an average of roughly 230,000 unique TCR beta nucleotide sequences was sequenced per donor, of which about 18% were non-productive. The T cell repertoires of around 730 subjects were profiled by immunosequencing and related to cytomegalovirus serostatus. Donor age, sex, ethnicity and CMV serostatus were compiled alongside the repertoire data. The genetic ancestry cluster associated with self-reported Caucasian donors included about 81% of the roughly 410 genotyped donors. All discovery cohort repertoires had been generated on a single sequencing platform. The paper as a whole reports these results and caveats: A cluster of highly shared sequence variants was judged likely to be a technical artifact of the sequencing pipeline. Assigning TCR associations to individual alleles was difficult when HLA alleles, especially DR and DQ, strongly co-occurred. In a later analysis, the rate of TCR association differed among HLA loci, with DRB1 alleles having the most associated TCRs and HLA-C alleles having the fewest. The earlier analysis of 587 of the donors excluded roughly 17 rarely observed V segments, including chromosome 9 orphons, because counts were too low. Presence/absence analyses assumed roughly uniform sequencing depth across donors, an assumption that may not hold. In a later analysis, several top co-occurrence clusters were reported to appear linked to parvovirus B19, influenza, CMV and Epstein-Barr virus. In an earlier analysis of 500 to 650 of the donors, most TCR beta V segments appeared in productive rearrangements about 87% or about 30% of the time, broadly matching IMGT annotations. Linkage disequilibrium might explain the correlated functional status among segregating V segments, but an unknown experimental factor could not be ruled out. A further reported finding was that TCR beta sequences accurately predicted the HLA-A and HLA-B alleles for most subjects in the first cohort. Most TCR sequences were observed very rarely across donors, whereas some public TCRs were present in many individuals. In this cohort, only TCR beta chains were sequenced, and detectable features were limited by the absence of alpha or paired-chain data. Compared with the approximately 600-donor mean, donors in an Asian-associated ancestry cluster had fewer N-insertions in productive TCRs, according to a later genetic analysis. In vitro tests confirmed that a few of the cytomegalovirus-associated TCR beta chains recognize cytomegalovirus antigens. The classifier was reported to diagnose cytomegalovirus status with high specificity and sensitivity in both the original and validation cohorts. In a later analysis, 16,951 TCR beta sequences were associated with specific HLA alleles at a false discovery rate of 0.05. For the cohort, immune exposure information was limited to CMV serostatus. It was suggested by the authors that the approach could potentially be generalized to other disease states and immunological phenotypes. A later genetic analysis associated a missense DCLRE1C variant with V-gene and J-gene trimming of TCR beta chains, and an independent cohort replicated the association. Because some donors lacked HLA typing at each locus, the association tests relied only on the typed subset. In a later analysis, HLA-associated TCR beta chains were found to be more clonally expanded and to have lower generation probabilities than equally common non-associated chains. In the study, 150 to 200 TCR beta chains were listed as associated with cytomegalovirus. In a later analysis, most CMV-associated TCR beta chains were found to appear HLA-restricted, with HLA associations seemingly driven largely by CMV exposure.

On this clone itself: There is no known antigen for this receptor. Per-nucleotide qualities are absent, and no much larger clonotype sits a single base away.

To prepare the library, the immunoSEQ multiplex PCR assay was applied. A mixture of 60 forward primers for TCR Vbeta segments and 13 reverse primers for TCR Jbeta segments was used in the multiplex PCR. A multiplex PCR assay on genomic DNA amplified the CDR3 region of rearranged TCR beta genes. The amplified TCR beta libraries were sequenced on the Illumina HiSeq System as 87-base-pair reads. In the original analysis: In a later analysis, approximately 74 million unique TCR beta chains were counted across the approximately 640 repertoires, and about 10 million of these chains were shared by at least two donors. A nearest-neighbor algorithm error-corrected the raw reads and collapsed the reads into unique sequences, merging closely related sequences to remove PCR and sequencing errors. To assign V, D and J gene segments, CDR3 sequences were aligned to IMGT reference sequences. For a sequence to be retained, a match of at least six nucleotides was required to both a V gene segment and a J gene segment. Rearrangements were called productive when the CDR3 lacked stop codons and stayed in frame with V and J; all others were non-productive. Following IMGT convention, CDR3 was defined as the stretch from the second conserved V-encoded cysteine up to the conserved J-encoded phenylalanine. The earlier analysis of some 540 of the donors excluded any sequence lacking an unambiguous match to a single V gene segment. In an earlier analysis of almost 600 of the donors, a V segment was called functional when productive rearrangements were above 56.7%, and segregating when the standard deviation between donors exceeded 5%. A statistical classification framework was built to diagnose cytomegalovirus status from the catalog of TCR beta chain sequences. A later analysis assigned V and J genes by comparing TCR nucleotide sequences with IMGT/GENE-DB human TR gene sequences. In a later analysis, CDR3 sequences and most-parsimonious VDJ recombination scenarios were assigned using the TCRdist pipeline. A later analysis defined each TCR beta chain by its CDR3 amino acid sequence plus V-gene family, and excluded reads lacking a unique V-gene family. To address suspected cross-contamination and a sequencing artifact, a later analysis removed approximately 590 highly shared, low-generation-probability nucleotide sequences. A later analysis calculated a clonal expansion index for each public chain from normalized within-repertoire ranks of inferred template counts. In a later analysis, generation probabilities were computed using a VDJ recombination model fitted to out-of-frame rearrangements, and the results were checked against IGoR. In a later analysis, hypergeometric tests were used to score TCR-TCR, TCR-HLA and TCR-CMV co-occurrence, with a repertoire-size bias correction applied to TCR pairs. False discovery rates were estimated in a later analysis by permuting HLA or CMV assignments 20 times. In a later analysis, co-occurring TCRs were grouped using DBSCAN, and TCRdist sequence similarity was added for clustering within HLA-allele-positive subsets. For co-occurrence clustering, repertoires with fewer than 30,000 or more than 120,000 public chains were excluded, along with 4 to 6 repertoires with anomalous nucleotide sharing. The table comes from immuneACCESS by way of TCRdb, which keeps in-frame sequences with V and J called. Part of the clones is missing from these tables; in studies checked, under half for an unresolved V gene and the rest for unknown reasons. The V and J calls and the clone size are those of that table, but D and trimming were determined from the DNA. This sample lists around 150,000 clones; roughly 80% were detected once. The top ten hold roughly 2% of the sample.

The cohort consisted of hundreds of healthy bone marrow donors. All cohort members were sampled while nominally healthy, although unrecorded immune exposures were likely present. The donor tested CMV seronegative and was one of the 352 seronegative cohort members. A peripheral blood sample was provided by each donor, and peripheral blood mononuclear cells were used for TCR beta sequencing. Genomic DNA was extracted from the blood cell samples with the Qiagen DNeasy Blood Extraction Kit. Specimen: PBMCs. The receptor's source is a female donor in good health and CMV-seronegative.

The sequenced DNA is TGCAGCGTTGTACAGGCGGATACGCAGTATTTT. Its translation reads: CSVVQADTQYF. The chain is assembled from TRBV29-1 and TRBJ2-3; TRBD1 is a weak D gene call, 5 bases matching. Based on the germline V gene, the CDR1 and CDR2 sequences are SQVTM and ANQGSEA. The CDR3 covers 11 residues, taking in both the cysteine and the phenylalanine. Only the CDR3 part of the read is kept: 33 bases, read in frame from the first base. V lost 4 bases and J lost 6 bases; the stretch between them is 8 bases long.